Following are 27 T cell receptor beta chains from one sample sequenced in a study of technical replicates of blood from a few donors. This table comes from immunoSEQ multiplex PCR, and its TCRdb copy is limited to in-frame clones, with some not included. The table includes approximately 78,000 clones, about 95% detected once. Sequenced sample: T cells isolated from PBMCs. These receptors were obtained from a human donor in good health.

This clone has a single count. This chain connects TRBV7-3 to TRBJ2-1; 8 bases align to TRBD2. Trimming cost V 5 bases and J 8 bases; bases outside gene matches: 2. CDR3 length: 12 residues. Germline values: CDR1 SGHTA, CDR2 FQGTGA. The chain's CDR3 is CASSPGRDEQFF. CDR3 DNA: TGTGCCAGCAGCCCCGGGAGGGATGAGCAGTTCTTC. Full variable domain (outside the CDR3, taken from reference TRBV7-3 and TRBJ2-1): GAGVSQTPSNKVTEKGKYVELRCDPISGHTALYWYRQSLGQGPEFLIYFQGTGAADDSGLPNDRFFAVRPEGSVSTLKIQRTERGDSAVYLCASSPGRDEQFFGPGTRLTVL.

This chain uses TRBV9 with TRBJ2-2; D is possibly TRBD2 (5 bases). The length of the CDR3 is 15 residues. In germline, CDR1 is SGDLS, CDR2 YYNGEE. The V end was cut by 3 bases, the J end by 6 bases, with 15 bases between. CDR3 nucleotides: TGTGCCAGCAGCGCGGGGAGCGTAGGAGCCGGGGAGCTGTTTTTT. Translation gives CASSAGSVGAGELFF.

The rearrangement uses TRBV6-1 and TRBJ2-1; TRBD2 aligns across 8 bases. Per the germline V gene, CDR1 is MNHNS and CDR2 is SASEGT. V lost 4 bases, J lost 3 bases, and 8 bases stayed unmatched. This CDR3 contains 16 residues. CDR3 residues: CASSVGSGNLYNEQFF. For the CDR3, the DNA is TGTGCCAGCAGTGTGGGTAGCGGGAACCTCTACAATGAGCAGTTCTTC.

V gene TRBV6-5 combines with J gene TRBJ1-5; the D is unclear. This CDR3 region has 15 residues. Germline V lookup: CDR1 MNHEY, CDR2 SVGAGI. Trimming stripped 6 bases from V and 0 bases from J, with 12 bases between. The CDR3 sequence is CASSKESYSNQPQHF. CDR3 nucleotides: TGTGCCAGCAGCAAAGAGTCGTATAGCAATCAGCCCCAGCATTTT.

The chain carries TRBV7-9 and TRBJ2-2; D might be TRBD1 (6 bases). CDR1 SEHNR and CDR2 FQNEAQ come from the germline V gene (reference sequence). This CDR3 is 14 amino acids long. V was shortened by 5 bases and J by 1 base, with 8 bases between the two germline ends. The DNA of the CDR3 is TGTGCCAGCAGCCAGACAGGGAACACCGGGGAGCTGTTTTTT. Encoded protein: CASSQTGNTGELFF. Variable domain in full (rest from reference TRBV7-9 and TRBJ2-2): DTGVSQNPRHKITKRGQNVTFRCDPISEHNRLYWYRQTLGQGPEFLTYFQNEAQLEKSRLLSDRFSAERPKGSFSTLEIQRTEQGDSAMYLCASSQTGNTGELFFGEGSRLTVL.

V gene TRBV6-1 combines with J gene TRBJ2-2; D ambiguous. The length of the CDR3 is 15 residues. Between the trimmed V and J ends, which lost 1 base and 1 base, there was a span of 7 bases. Germline values: CDR1 MNHNS, CDR2 SASEGT. The CDR3 region is CASSEDRLNTGELFF. The DNA for the CDR3 is TGTGCCAGCAGTGAAGACAGATTGAACACCGGGGAGCTGTTTTTT.

This clone was detected once. The chain uses TRBV11-2 and TRBJ2-7; TRBD1 agrees at 10 bases. This CDR3 has 13 residues. Trimming at V came to 3 bases and at J to 8 bases, leaving 4 bases not matched to a gene. CDR1 SGHAT and CDR2 FQNNGV come from the germline V gene. The CDR3 loop reads CASSFSGQGKQYF. The CDR3 nucleotides read TGTGCCAGCAGCTTCTCGGGACAGGGGAAGCAGTACTTC.

The chain employs TRBV7-2 and TRBJ2-1, with 7 bases fitting TRBD2. The CDR3 length is 16 residues. Germline loops: CDR1 SGHTA, CDR2 FQGNSA. V lost 5 bases, J lost 6 bases, and 13 bases stayed unmatched. CDR3 nucleotides: TGTGCCAGCAGCACTTCGGGGCCAGCGGGGATCAATGAGCAGTTCTTC. Encoded protein: CASSTSGPAGINEQFF.

The chain combines TRBV5-1 with TRBJ1-4; TRBD1 matches at 11 bases. Looked up from germline, CDR1 is SGHRS and CDR2 is YFSETQ. The CDR3 spans 14 residues. The trim removed 4 bases at V and 8 bases at J, leaving 4 bases unmatched. The CDR3 nucleotides read TGCGCCAGCAGCAGGACAGGGGGCGCGGAAAAACTGTTTTTT. Translating gives CASSRTGGAEKLFF.

The chain combines TRBV25-1 with TRBJ1-3; D is undetermined. Trimming shortened V by 11 bases and J by 0 bases, and 8 bases separated the two germline ends. Germline loops: CDR1 MGHDK, CDR2 SYGVNS. CDR3 length: 12 amino acids. CDR3 protein: CASGSSGNTIYF. The CDR3 bases are TGTGCCTCGGGGTCCTCTGGAAACACCATATATTTT.

The V gene is TRBV28, the J gene TRBJ2-5; tentatively, D is TRBD2 (6 bases). The V end lost 5 bases, the J end lost 3 bases, and 19 bases lay between the germline ends. Germline V CDR1 and CDR2: MDHEN, SYDVKM. This CDR3 region has 16 residues. The CDR3 is CASSPPRRGLEETQYF. CDR3 nucleotides: TGTGCCAGCAGTCCACCCAGGAGGGGCTTGGAAGAGACCCAGTACTTC.

The chain carries TRBV4-1 and TRBJ1-1; D is uncertain. This CDR3 is 17 amino acids long. Per the germline V gene, CDR1 is MGHRA and CDR2 is YSYEKL. V gave up 0 bases and J gave up 1 base, with 15 bases separating them. CDR3 in amino acids: CASSQDVVAQENTEAFF. CDR3 DNA: TGCGCCAGCAGCCAAGATGTGGTGGCCCAAGAGAACACTGAAGCTTTCTTT.

This chain connects TRBV29-1 to TRBJ1-1, with D perhaps matching TRBD1 (6 bases). The CDR3 totals 22 residues. The germline V and J ends were trimmed by 1 base and 4 bases, with 37 bases remaining between them. From germline, CDR1 is SQVTM and CDR2 ANQGSEA. Here the CDR3 DNA reads TGCAGCGTTGAAGTTGTACGCGGGGGGGGCGCGAACGTGGGGTGGTTGGGCACTGAAGCTTTCTTT. Its protein is CSVEVVRGGGANVGWLGTEAFF.

The genes are TRBV11-3 and TRBJ1-2; no clear D. This CDR3 region has 13 residues. The germline gives CDR1 SGHNT, CDR2 YENEEA. The ends were cut back, 1 base at V and 4 bases at J, with 7 bases in the middle. The CDR3 spells CASSLAPGYGYTF. CDR3 in DNA: TGTGCCAGCAGCTTAGCCCCGGGCTATGGCTACACCTTC.

The rearrangement joins TRBV25-1 to TRBJ2-1; 7 bases line up with TRBD2. The CDR3 contains 14 residues. V was pared by 5 bases and J by 1 base, with 2 bases of the junction left unmatched. Germline V gene data show CDR1 as MGHDK and CDR2 as SYGVNS. The CDR3 spells CASSPSGSYNEQFF. The CDR3 nucleotides are TGTGCCAGCAGTCCTAGCGGATCCTACAATGAGCAGTTCTTC.

The V gene is TRBV19, the J gene TRBJ1-1; D may be TRBD1 (5 bases). V lost 5 bases and J 3 bases, leaving 10 bases between the germline ends. Germline V gene sequence: CDR1 LNHDA, CDR2 SQIVND (reference sequence). There are 13 residues in the CDR3. The CDR3 nucleotides are TGTGCCAGTAGTCCCACGGGGGACACTGAAGCTTTCTTT. It yields the protein CASSPTGDTEAFF.

In this sample, this clone turned up once. The rearrangement uses TRBV5-1 and TRBJ1-3, with 8 nucleotides matching TRBD1. CDR3 size: 15 residues. Trimming cost V 1 base and J 1 base; bases outside gene matches: 1. Germline V gene sequence: CDR1 SGHRS, CDR2 YFSETQ. The CDR3 spells CASSLWTGSGNTIYF. Here the CDR3 DNA reads TGCGCCAGCAGCTTGTGGACAGGGTCTGGAAACACCATATATTTT.

The chain links TRBV6-1 to TRBJ2-1, with D perhaps matching TRBD1 (6 bases). V lost 8 bases and J 7 bases, leaving 15 bases between the germline ends. Germline V CDR1 and CDR2: MNHNS, SASEGT. The CDR3 length is 13 residues. This CDR3 reads CASWDIVENEQFF. The CDR3 DNA reads as TGTGCCAGCTGGGACATTGTGGAGAATGAGCAGTTCTTC.

The chain recombines TRBV18 with TRBJ2-1, with 9 bases aligning to TRBD1. From germline, CDR1 is KGHSH and CDR2 LQKENI. J gave up 7 bases and V 2 bases, and 3 bases lay outside the gene matches. This CDR3 has 14 residues. CDR3 nucleotide sequence: TGTGCCAGCTCACCAGGGACAGGGAGAAATGAGCAGTTCTTC. Its translation: CASSPGTGRNEQFF.

This rearrangement joins TRBV7-3 to TRBJ1-2; 10 nucleotides agree with TRBD1. The CDR3 sequence is 12 residues long. Germline V gene lookup returns CDR1 SGHTA and CDR2 FQGTGA. The junction had 2 bases not matched to a gene; V was cut back by 8 bases and J by 5 bases. The CDR3 DNA follows: TGTGCCAGCGGGGGACAGGGGTATGGCTACACCTTC. This translates into CASGGQGYGYTF.

V usage is TRBV28 and J usage is TRBJ1-6; TRBD1 matches 10 bases. This CDR3 is 17 amino acids long. The germline CDR1 and CDR2 sequences are MDHEN and SYDVKM. J lost 0 bases, V lost 8 bases, and 7 bases had no gene match. The CDR3, as DNA: TGTGCCAGCGGAAGGGACAGGGGCTTCTCCTATAATTCACCCCTCCACTTT. Encoded protein: CASGRDRGFSYNSPLHF.

This sequence joins TRBV5-1 and TRBJ1-1, with 10 nucleotides matching TRBD1. After removal of 3 bases from V and 3 bases from J, the junction contained 8 bases not matched to a gene. CDR1 is SGHRS and CDR2 is YFSETQ in the germline V gene. The CDR3 runs to 16 residues. Here the CDR3 reads CASSSTGTGVYTEAFF. CDR3 nucleotides: TGCGCCAGCAGCTCCACCGGGACAGGGGTATACACTGAAGCTTTCTTT.

The CDR3 region has the DNA TGCGCCAGCAGCCCGGGACAGGGCCCCAGCTCCTACGAGCAGTACTTC. Translated: CASSPGQGPSSYEQYF. V usage is TRBV4-1 and J usage is TRBJ2-7; 9 bases line up with TRBD1. Per germline, CDR1 MGHRA and CDR2 YSYEKL. This CDR3 is built from 16 residues. The trim removed 4 bases at V and 0 bases at J, leaving 7 bases unmatched.

V usage is TRBV6-5 and J usage is TRBJ2-5, with a possible D match to TRBD1 (5 bases). Germline assignment: CDR1 MNHEY and CDR2 SVGAGI. This CDR3 has 14 residues. V lost 5 bases to trimming and J lost 1 base, with 11 bases between them. CDR3 region: CASSRYRPQETQYF. The CDR3 DNA follows: TGTGCCAGCAGTCGCTACAGGCCCCAAGAGACCCAGTACTTC.

V is TRBV4-1 and J is TRBJ2-2; D gene uncertain. CDR1 and CDR2 from the germline V gene are MGHRA and YSYEKL. The CDR3 spans 14 residues. Trimming took off 2 bases at V and 6 bases at J, with 10 bases between the two ends. CDR3 bases: TGCGCCAGCAGCCAACTTCCAGGCGCCGGGGAGCTGTTTTTT. It yields the protein CASSQLPGAGELFF.

This chain links TRBV12-5 with TRBJ1-5, with D maybe TRBD1 (5 bases). CDR1 and CDR2 from the germline V gene are LGHNT and FRNRAP. Trimming left V 7 bases short and J 6 bases short, with 13 bases between. The CDR3 runs 13 residues. CDR3 sequence reads: CASASGGVQPQHF. CDR3 nucleotides: TGTGCTAGTGCCTCGGGGGGGGTTCAGCCCCAGCATTTT.

This clone was seen a single time. The CDR3 protein is CASTTWGANTGELFF. CDR3 DNA sequence: TGTGCCAGCACTACCTGGGGAGCGAACACCGGGGAGCTGTTTTTT. The V gene is TRBV28, the J gene TRBJ2-2; TRBD2 is a possible D gene (5 bases). Germline assignment: CDR1 MDHEN and CDR2 SYDVKM. Trimming took 7 bases from V and 0 from J, leaving 12 bases between them. This CDR3 has 15 amino acids. The variable domain in full, completed from reference TRBV28 and TRBJ2-2, reads DVKVTQSSRYLVKRTGEKVFLECVQDMDHENMFWYRQDPGLGLRLIYFSYDVKMKEKGDIPEGYSVSREKKERFSLILESASTNQTSMYLCASTTWGANTGELFFGEGSRLTVL.